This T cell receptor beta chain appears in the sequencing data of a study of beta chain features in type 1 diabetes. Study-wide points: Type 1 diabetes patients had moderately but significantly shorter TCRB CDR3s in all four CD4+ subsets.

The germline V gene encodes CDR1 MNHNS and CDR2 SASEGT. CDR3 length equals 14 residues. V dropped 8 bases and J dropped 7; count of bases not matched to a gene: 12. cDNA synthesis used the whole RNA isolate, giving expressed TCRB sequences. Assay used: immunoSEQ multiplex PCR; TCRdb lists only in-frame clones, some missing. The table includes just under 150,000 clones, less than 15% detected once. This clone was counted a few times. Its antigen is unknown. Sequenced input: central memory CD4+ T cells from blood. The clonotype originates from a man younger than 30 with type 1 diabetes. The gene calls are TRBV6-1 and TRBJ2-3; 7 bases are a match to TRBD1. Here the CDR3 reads CASGDRQGGNTQYF. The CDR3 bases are TGTGCCAGCGGGGACCGACAGGGCGGCAATACGCAGTATTTT.